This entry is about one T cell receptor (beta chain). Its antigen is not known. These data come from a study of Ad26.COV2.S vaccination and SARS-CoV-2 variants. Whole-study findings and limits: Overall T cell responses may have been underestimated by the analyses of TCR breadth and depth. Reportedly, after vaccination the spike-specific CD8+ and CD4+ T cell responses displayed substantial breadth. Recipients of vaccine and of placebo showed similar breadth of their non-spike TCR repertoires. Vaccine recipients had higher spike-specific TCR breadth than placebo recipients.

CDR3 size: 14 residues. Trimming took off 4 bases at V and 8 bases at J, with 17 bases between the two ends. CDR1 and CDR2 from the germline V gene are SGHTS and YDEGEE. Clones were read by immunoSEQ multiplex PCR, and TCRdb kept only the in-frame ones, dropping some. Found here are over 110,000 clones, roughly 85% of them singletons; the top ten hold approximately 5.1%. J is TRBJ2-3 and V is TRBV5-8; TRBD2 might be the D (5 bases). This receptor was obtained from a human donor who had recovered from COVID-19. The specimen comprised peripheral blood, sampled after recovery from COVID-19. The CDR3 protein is CASSSTGNSITQYF. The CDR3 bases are TGTGCCAGCAGCAGCACCGGGAATAGTATTACGCAGTATTTT.